The T cell receptor beta chain described here comes from a study of T cells in Graves' hyperthyroidism and ophthalmopathy (dated by TCRdb to the late 2010s). General notes on the study: A discovery cohort of approximately 100 patients, about 40 with Graves' ophthalmopathy and approximately 55 with stable Graves' hyperthyroidism, was used to find distinguishing TCR V-J signatures. Prospective prediction of ophthalmopathy was tested in an independent validation cohort consisting of 18 hyperthyroidism patients and 17 patients who later progressed to ophthalmopathy. The 100 or so discovery patients were divided at random into training and test sets in a 7:3 ratio. In addition, the study compared T-cell repertoires in thyroid tissue and in blood from over 5 Graves' hyperthyroidism patients. After sampling, hyperthyroidism patients received methimazole starting at 30 mg daily, and ophthalmopathy patients received high-dose intravenous methylprednisolone. The paper reports TCR Vbeta CDR3 sequencing of fewer than 150 peripheral blood samples: 40 or so ophthalmopathy, roughly 74 hyperthyroidism and approximately 17 progressor patients.

The TCR beta CDR3 regions were amplified from the RNA transcripts. For the first round of RT-PCR on the TCR CDR3, the HTBI primer set was used together with the Qiagen OneStep RT-PCR kit. The libraries were constructed in a second round of multiplex PCR and then size-selected and purified. Libraries were sequenced paired-end with 100 bp reads on an Illumina HiSeq2000. The paper's processing steps were these. SOAPnuke was used to process the raw data, removing reads that contained adapters or uncalled bases, had a mean Phred below 15, or lacked an exact match to the constant primer or identifier. COPE v1.2.5 was used to merge high-quality paired reads, and clonotypes were defined as unique nucleotide sequences. MiTCR v1.1 was used to align the clonotypes against IMGT TRBV, TRBD and TRBJ reference segments. Analysis was restricted to V-J combinations with a frequency above 0.0001, which covered roughly 99% of repertoires. A TCS score was defined as the ratio between F50 (clonal expansion) and ExV (chaos), using BLOSUM62-based TCRdist between CDR3 peptides within each V-J. Welch's t-statistics and random forest reduced some 510 V-J features to fewer than 15, which were used in a naive Bayes classifier (R e1071). Thyroid-blood repertoire similarity was quantified with the Morisita-Horn index. Through fastp at Q25 and MiXCR, TCRdb rebuilt clones from the public reads, retaining in-frame beta chains. Each CDR3 protein appears once, grouped with its most common genes and DNA. These V and J calls rely on TCRdb rather than the paper's analysis. This sample has about 570,000 distinct CDR3 sequences in its table, and about 43% of those were observed once. The leading ten clones occupy roughly 20% of the sample.

Exclusion was applied to patients with uncontrolled infections, other autoimmune diseases, pregnancy or lactation. Clinical symptoms, serum thyroxine and TRAb, thyroid ultrasound, and orbital computed tomography formed the basis for the diagnoses. Total RNA was extracted with Trizol reagent, and quality was checked on an Agilent 2100 Bioanalyzer. This clonotype was counted at least ten times. Which antigen it targets is not known. Per-base quality was not reported, and no clone a single base away is much larger than it. Broader findings and caveats from the paper: In cross-validation, a model built on a 13 V-J signature told ophthalmopathy apart from stable hyperthyroidism with approximately 90% sensitivity and around 81% specificity, and in testing the same model reached 80%/75%. In validation, the model predicted progression to ophthalmopathy with roughly 70% sensitivity and 72% to 85% specificity, a median of 6.5 months before onset. No statistical method was used to set the sample size in advance, and investigators knew the group allocation. Most expanded thyroid clonotypes (frequency above 0.001) were also found in blood, which suggests that blood repertoires may mirror thyroid immune responses.

The CDR3 measures 13 amino acids from cysteine to phenylalanine. The sequence is cut down to CDR3 DNA, 39 bases in frame from base 1. Per the germline V gene, SGDLS is the CDR1 and YYNGEE is the CDR2. Germline trimming: 2 bases from V, 9 bases from J; junction bases outside gene matches: 2. Sequenced material: peripheral blood or thyroid tissue (not recorded which). This receptor was obtained from an adult woman with Graves' disease, either hyperthyroidism or ophthalmopathy (not recorded which). The chain is made from TRBV9 and TRBJ2-7, with 13 bases matching TRBD2. The DNA sequence follows: TGTGCCAGCAGCGTGGGGACTAGCGGGATGCAGTACTTC. This yields the protein CASSVGTSGMQYF.